Below, 2 T cell receptor beta chains from the same sample are listed, as sequenced in a study of blood T cells in healthy people across ages. Together with a sample-barcoded 5' primer, a J-beta primer mix was included in a second PCR lasting about 7 to 11 cycles. One entry per CDR3 protein, called by TCRdb with MiXCR from the 5' RACE reads. The sample shows about 1.4 million distinct CDR3 sequences, almost 60% of them seen only once. Specimen: blood. The receptors here all came from a man younger than 35 in good health.

This clonotype was seen only a few times. The V gene is TRBV12-3 or TRBV12-4, the J gene TRBJ2-7; D is uncertain. This CDR3 has 14 amino acids. V was shortened by 3 bases and J by 3 bases, with 12 bases between the two germline ends. The CDR3: CASSFKGPYYEQYF. The CDR3 DNA reads as TGTGCCAGCAGTTTCAAAGGACCCTACTACGAGCAGTACTTC.

The chain joins TRBV6-5 to TRBJ2-1; 9 bases are a match to TRBD2. V trimming: 9 bases; J trimming: 0 bases; junction bases outside the gene matches: 9. This CDR3 region has 16 residues. Germline V gene lookup returns CDR1 MNHEY and CDR2 SVGAGI. DNA of the CDR3: TGTGCCAGTAGCGGGGGCGTCCGGAGCTCCTACAATGAGCAGTTCTTC. Its translation is CASSGGVRSSYNEQFF.